The 9 T cell receptor beta chains given below trace back to one sample, sequenced in a study of identifying expanded T cells in peripheral blood. The protocol was immunoSEQ multiplex PCR, while the TCRdb copy is restricted to in-frame clones and leaves out a portion. This table has tens of thousands of clones, 88% appearing once. Specimen: blood. These receptors originate from a person between 18 and 75 years old in good health.

The genes are TRBV6-5 and TRBJ2-5, with unresolved D. V was cut by 5 bases and J by 0 bases, with 7 bases left in between. The CDR3 has 13 residues. Germline CDR1 and CDR2: MNHEY and SVGAGI. The CDR3 DNA reads as TGTGCCAGCAGTAACCAGTACCAAGAGACCCAGTACTTC. Residues: CASSNQYQETQYF.

The chain employs TRBV11-3 and TRBJ1-2; 8 bases are shared with TRBD1. The CDR3 spans 13 residues. Germline-derived CDR1 and CDR2 are SGHNT and YENEEA. The ends lost 5 bases at V and 6 bases at J; junction bases unmatched: 5. The chain's CDR3 is CASSARGPDGYTF. CDR3 sequence (DNA): TGTGCCAGCAGCGCCAGGGGGCCGGATGGCTACACCTTC. Looking up the rest from reference TRBV11-3 and TRBJ1-2 gives the full variable domain: EAGVVQSPRYKIIEKKQPVAFWCNPISGHNTLYWYLQNLGQGPELLIRYENEEAVDDSQLPKDRFSAERLKGVDSTLKIQPAELGDSAVYLCASSARGPDGYTFGSGTRLTVV.

The V gene is TRBV18, the J gene TRBJ1-4; 9 bases fit TRBD1. CDR1 KGHSH and CDR2 LQKENI come from the germline V gene. CDR3 size: 14 residues. V lost 3 bases to trimming and J lost 5 bases; unmatched junction nucleotides: 1. The CDR3 loop reads CASSPGTGNEKLFF. The CDR3 DNA reads TGTGCCAGCTCACCCGGGACAGGGAATGAAAAACTGTTTTTT.

There are a few counts of this clone. The chain is built from TRBV11-3 and TRBJ1-3; D is unresolved. CDR3 length: 11 residues. V dropped 8 bases and J dropped 4 bases, with 6 bases sitting between them. Germline-derived CDR1 and CDR2 are SGHNT and YENEEA. CDR3 in amino acids: CASRRGNTIYF. The CDR3 DNA reads TGTGCCAGCCGGCGGGGAAACACCATATATTTT.

This clone was counted a single time. The chain uses TRBV2 and TRBJ2-4; D could derive from TRBD1 or TRBD2 (6 bases each). There are 13 residues in the CDR3. The germline gives CDR1 SNHLY, CDR2 FYNNEI. Trimming cost V 6 bases and J 8 bases, with 14 bases left between them. This CDR3 reads CASRATGGDIQYF. The CDR3 DNA sequence: TGTGCCAGCAGGGCGACAGGAGGGGACATTCAGTACTTC.

The J gene is TRBJ2-1, the V gene TRBV9; D unclear. CDR3 size: 15 residues. The V gene's germline CDR1 is SGDLS and CDR2 YYNGEE. V was shortened by 0 bases and J by 3 bases, with 10 bases between the two germline ends. In DNA form, the CDR3 reads TGTGCCAGCAGCGTAGAACCCACGGACTACAATGAGCAGTTCTTC. It is translated as CASSVEPTDYNEQFF.

V usage is TRBV12-2 and J usage is TRBJ1-2; the DNA was not compared with TRBD1, the D call given in the table. TRBV12-2 is termed a pseudogene. This CDR3 is built from 16 residues. In nucleotides, the CDR3 is TGTGCAAGTCGCTTAGCGCGGACAGCCCGCGGCTATGGCTACACCTTC. It specifies CASRLARTARGYGYTF.

The CDR3 nucleotides are TGCAGCGTTTCTGGGACTAGCGGGGTCCAAGAGACCCAGTACTTC. It yields the protein CSVSGTSGVQETQYF. The V gene is TRBV29-1, the J gene TRBJ2-5; 13 bases map to TRBD2. The CDR3 totals 15 residues. The germline V gene encodes CDR1 SQVTM and CDR2 ANQGSEA. With 5 bases clipped from V and 1 base from J, the junction kept 4 bases outside the gene matches.

This sequence joins TRBV11-3 and TRBJ2-1; 12 nucleotides agree with TRBD2. J was trimmed by 4 bases and V by 5 bases; bases with no gene match: 0. Germline values: CDR1 SGHNT, CDR2 YENEEA. The CDR3 totals 14 residues. The CDR3 here is CASSTSGGYNEQFF. The CDR3 DNA reads as TGTGCCAGCAGCACTAGCGGGGGGTACAATGAGCAGTTCTTC.